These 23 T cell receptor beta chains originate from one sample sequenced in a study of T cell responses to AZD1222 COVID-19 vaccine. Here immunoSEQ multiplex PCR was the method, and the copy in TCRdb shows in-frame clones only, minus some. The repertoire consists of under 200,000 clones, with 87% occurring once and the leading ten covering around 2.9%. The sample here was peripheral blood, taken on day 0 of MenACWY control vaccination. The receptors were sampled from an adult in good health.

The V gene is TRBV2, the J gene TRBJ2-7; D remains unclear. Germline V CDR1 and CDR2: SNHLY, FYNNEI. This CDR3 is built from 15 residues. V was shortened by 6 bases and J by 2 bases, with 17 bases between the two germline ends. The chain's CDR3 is CASRMSSEAPYEQYF. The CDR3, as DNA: TGTGCCAGCAGGATGAGTTCCGAGGCTCCCTACGAGCAGTACTTC.

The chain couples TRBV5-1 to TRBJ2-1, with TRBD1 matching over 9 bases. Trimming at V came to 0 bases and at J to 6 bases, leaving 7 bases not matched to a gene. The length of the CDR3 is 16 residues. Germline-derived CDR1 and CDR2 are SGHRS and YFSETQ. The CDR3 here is CASSLEGQGFSNEQFF. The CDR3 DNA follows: TGCGCCAGCAGCTTGGAAGGACAGGGGTTCTCCAATGAGCAGTTCTTC.

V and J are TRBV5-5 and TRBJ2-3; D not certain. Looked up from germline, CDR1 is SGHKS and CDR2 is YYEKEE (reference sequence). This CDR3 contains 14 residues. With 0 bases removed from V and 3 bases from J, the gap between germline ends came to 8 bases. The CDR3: CASSLASKTDTQYF. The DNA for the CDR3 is TGTGCCAGCAGCTTGGCGTCAAAGACAGATACGCAGTATTTT.

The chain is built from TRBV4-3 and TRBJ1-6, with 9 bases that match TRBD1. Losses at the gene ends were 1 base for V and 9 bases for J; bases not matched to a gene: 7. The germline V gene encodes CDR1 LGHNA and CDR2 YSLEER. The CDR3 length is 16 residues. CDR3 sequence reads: CASSQGLPTGGSPLHF. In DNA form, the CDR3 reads TGCGCCAGCAGCCAAGGACTTCCGACAGGGGGTTCACCCCTCCACTTT.

The CDR3 reads CASSKARGRTSGTEETQYF. CDR3 nucleotide sequence: TGTGCCAGCAGCAAAGCTCGGGGTCGGACTAGCGGGACGGAGGAGACCCAGTACTTC. This chain links TRBV21-1 with TRBJ2-5; no check of the table's D call, TRBD2, against the DNA was made. TRBV21-1 is described as a pseudogene. The CDR3 length is 19 residues.

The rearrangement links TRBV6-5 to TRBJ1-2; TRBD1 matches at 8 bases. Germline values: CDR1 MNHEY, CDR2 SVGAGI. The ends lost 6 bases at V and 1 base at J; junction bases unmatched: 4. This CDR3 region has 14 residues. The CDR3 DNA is TGTGCCAGCAGCGTTACAGGGGGTAACTATGGCTACACCTTC. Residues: CASSVTGGNYGYTF.

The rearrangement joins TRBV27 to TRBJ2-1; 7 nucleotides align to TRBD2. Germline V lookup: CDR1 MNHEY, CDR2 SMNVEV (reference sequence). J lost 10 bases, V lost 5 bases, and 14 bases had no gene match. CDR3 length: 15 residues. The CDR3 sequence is CASSPGLAVTREQFF. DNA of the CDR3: TGTGCCAGCAGTCCCGGCCTAGCGGTGACAAGGGAGCAGTTCTTC.

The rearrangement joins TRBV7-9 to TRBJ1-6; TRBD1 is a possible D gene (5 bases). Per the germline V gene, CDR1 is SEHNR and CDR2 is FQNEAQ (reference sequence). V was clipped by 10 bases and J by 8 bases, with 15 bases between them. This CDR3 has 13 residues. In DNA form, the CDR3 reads TGTGCCACACGTCGGGGGGATGATTCACCCCTCCACTTT. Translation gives CATRRGDDSPLHF.

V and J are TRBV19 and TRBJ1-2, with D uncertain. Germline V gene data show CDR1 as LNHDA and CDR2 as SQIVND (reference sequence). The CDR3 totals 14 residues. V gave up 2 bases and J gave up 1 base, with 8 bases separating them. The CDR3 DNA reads TGTGCCAGTAGTATAAGGCCCTATAACTATGGCTACACCTTC. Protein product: CASSIRPYNYGYTF.

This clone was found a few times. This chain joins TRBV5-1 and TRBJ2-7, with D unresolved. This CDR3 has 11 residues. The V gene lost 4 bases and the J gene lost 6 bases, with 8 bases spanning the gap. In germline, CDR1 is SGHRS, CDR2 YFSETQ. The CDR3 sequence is CASSAMGEQYF. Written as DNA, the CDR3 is TGCGCCAGCAGCGCCATGGGCGAGCAGTACTTC.

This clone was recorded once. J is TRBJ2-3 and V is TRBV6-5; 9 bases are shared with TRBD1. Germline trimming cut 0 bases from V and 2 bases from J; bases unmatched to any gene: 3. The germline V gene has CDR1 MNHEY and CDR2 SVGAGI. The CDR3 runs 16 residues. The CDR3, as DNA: TGTGCCAGCAGTTACTCTACAGGGGGCCCCACAGATACGCAGTATTTT. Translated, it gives CASSYSTGGPTDTQYF.

CDR3 amino acids: CAISVRSPYGYTF. CDR3 nucleotide sequence: TGTGCCATCAGTGTTAGGAGCCCCTATGGCTACACCTTC. The chain recombines TRBV10-3 with TRBJ1-2, with D unclear. The V and J ends lost 4 bases and 4 bases respectively, with 10 bases between them. There are 13 residues in the CDR3. Per germline, CDR1 ENHRY and CDR2 SYGVKD.

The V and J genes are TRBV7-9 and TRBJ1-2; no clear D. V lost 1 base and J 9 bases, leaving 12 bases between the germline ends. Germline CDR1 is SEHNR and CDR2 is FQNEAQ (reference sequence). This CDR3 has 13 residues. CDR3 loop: CASSLGVSESYTF. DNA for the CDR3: TGTGCCAGCAGCTTAGGGGTCAGTGAGAGCTACACCTTC.

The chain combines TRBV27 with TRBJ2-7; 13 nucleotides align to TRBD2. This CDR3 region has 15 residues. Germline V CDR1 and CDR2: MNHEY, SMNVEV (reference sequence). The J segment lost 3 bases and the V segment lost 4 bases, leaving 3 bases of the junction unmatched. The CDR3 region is CASSWGLAGRYEQYF. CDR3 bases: TGTGCCAGCAGTTGGGGACTAGCGGGACGCTACGAGCAGTACTTC.

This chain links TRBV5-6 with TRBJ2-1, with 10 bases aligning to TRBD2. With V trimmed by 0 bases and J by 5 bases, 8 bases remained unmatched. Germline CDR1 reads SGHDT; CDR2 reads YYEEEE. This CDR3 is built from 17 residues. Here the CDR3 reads CASSLGIGLAENNEQFF. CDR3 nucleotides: TGTGCCAGCAGCTTGGGAATTGGACTAGCGGAAAACAATGAGCAGTTCTTC.

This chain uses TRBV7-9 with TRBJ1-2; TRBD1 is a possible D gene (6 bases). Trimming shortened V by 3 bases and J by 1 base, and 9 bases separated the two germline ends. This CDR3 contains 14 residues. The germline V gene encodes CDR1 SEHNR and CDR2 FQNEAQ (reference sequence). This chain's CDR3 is CASSLADSNYGYTF. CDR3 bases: TGTGCCAGCAGCTTGGCGGACAGTAACTATGGCTACACCTTC.

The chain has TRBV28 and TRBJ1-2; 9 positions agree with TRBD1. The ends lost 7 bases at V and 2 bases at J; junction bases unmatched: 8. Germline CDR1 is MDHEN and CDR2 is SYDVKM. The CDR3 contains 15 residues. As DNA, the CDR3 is TGTGCCAGCATCCCTGAGGGACAGGGCAACTATGGCTACACCTTC. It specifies CASIPEGQGNYGYTF.

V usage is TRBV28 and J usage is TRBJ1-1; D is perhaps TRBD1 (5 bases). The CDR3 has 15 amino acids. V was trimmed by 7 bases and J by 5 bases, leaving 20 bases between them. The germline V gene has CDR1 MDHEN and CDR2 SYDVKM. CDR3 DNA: TGTGCCAGCACCCAGAAAAGGGGCATGCTGACTGAAGCTTTCTTT. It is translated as CASTQKRGMLTEAFF.

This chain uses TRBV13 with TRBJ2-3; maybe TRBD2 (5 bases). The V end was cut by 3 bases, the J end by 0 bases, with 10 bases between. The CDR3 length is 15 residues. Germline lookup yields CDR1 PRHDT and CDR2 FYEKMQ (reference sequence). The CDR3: CASSLGRTSTDTQYF. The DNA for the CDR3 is TGTGCCAGCAGCTTGGGAAGGACTAGCACAGATACGCAGTATTTT.

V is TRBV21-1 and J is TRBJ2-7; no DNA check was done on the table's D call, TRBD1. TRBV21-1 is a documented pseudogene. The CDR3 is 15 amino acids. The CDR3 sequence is CASSRPGQGPYEQYF. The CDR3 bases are TGTGCCAGCAGCAGACCGGGACAGGGTCCCTACGAGCAGTACTTC.

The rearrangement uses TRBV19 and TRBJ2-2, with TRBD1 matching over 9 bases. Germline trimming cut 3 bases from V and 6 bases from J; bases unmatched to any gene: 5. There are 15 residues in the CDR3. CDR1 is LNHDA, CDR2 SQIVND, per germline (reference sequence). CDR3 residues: CASSIDRGMAGELFF. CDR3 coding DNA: TGTGCCAGTAGTATTGACAGGGGGATGGCCGGGGAGCTGTTTTTT.

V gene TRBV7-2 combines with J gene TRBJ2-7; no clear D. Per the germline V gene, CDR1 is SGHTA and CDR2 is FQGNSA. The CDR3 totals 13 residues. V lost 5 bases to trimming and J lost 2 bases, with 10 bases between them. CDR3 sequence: CASSGRGAYEQYF. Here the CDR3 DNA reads TGTGCCAGCAGCGGACGTGGGGCCTACGAGCAGTACTTC.

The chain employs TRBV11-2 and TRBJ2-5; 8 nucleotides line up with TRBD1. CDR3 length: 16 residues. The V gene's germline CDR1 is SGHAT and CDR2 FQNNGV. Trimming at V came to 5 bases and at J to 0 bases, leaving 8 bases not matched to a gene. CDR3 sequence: CASSPRTGNYQETQYF. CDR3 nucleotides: TGTGCCAGCAGCCCGAGGACAGGGAATTACCAAGAGACCCAGTACTTC.